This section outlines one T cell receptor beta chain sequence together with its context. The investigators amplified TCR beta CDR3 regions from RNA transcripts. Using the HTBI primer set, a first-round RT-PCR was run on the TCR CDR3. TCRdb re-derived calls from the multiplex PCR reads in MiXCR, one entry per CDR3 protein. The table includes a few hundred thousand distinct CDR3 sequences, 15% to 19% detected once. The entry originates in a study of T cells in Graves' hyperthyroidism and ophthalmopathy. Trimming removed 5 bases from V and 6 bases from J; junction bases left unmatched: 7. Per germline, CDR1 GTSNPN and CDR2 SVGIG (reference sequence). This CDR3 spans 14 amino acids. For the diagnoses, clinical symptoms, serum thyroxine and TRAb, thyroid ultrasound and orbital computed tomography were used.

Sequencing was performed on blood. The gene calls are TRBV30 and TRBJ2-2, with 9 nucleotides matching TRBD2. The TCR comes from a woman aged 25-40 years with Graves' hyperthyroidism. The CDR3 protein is CAWRFAGGPGELFF. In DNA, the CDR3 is TGTGCCTGGCGATTTGCGGGAGGGCCCGGGGAGCTGTTTTTT.